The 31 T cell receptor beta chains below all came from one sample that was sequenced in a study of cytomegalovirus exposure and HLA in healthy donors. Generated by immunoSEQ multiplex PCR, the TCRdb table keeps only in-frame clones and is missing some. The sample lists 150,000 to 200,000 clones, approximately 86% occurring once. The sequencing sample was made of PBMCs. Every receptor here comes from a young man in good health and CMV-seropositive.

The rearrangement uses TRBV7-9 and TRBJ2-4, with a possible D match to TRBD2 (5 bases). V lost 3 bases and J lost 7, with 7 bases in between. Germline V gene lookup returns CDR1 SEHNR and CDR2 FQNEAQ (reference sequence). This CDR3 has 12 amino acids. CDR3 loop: CASSFGENIQYF. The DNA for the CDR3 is TGTGCCAGCAGCTTCGGGGAGAACATTCAGTACTTC.

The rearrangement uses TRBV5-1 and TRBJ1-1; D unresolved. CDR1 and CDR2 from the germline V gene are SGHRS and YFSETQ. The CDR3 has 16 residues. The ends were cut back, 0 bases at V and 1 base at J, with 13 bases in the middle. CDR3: CASSLGWEGTNTEAFF. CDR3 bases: TGCGCCAGCAGCTTGGGGTGGGAGGGTACGAACACTGAAGCTTTCTTT.

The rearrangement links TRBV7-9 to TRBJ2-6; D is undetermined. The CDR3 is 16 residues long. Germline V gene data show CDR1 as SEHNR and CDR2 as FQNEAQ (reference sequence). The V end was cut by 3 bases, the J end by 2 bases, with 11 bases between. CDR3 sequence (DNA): TGTGCCAGCAGCTTCTACGATATCGCTGGGGCCAACGTCCTGACTTTC. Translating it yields CASSFYDIAGANVLTF.

The CDR3 spells CASSLPPQTYNEQFF. CDR3 in DNA: TGTGCCAGCTCACTCCCCCCCCAAACATACAATGAGCAGTTCTTC. The chain recombines TRBV18 with TRBJ2-1; D is uncertain. The V gene's germline CDR1 is KGHSH and CDR2 LQKENI. There are 15 residues in the CDR3. Trimming cost V 4 bases and J 4 bases, with 14 bases left between them. Based on the CDR3 plus reference TRBV18 and TRBJ2-1, the full variable domain is NAGVMQNPRHLVRRRGQEARLRCSPMKGHSHVYWYRQLPEEGLKFMVYLQKENIIDESGMPKERFSAEFPKEGPSILRIQQVVRGDSAAYFCASSLPPQTYNEQFFGPGTRLTVL.

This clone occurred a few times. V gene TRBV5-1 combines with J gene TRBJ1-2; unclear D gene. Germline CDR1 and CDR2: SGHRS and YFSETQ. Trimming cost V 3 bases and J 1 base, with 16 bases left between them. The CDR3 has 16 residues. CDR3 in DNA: TGCGCCAGCAGCTCGGCGAGAGGGAAGGGTAACTATGGCTACACCTTC. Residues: CASSSARGKGNYGYTF.

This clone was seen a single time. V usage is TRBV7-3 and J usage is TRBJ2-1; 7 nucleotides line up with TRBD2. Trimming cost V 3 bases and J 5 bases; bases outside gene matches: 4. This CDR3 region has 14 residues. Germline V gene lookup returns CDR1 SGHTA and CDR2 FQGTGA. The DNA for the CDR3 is TGTGCCAGCAGCTTGCTAGCGGCCGACAATGAGCAGTTCTTC. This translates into CASSLLAADNEQFF.

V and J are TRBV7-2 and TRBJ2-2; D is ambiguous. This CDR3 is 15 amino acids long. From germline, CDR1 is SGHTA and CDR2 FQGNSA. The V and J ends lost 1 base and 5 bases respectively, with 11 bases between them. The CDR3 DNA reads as TGTGCCAGCAGCTTAGGCCCCCCCACAACCGGGGAGCTGTTTTTT. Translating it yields CASSLGPPTTGELFF.

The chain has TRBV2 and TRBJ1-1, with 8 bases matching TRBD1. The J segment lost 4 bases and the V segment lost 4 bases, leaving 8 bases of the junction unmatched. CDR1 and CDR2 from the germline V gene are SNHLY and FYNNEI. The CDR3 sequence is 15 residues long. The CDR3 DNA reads TGTGCCAGCAGTGGGGGGCGGACAGGGAGCACTGAAGCTTTCTTT. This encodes CASSGGRTGSTEAFF.

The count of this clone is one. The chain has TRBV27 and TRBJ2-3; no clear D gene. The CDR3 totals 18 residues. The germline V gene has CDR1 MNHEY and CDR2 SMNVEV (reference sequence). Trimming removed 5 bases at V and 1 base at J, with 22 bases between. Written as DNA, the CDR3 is TGTGCCAGCAGTCTACATGGAATAGGCCCTAAAGGCACAGATACGCAGTATTTT. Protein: CASSLHGIGPKGTDTQYF.

The chain's CDR3 is CASHDLEAGPDYGYTF. The CDR3 region has the DNA TGTGCCAGCCATGATCTCGAGGCAGGGCCCGACTATGGCTACACCTTC. The chain combines TRBV2 with TRBJ1-2, with a possible D match to TRBD1 (5 bases). The CDR3 sequence is 16 residues long. V shed 8 bases and J shed 3 bases, with 22 bases lying between them. From germline, CDR1 is SNHLY and CDR2 FYNNEI.

The CDR3 DNA is TGTGCCAGCAGCTTAGCCTCCGGGACAGGGGGGTACGAGCAGTACTTC. Protein: CASSLASGTGGYEQYF. The chain has TRBV7-9 and TRBJ2-7; TRBD1 matches 11 bases. After removal of 0 bases from V and 4 bases from J, the junction contained 5 bases not matched to a gene. This CDR3 region has 16 residues. Germline loops: CDR1 SEHNR, CDR2 FQNEAQ (reference sequence).

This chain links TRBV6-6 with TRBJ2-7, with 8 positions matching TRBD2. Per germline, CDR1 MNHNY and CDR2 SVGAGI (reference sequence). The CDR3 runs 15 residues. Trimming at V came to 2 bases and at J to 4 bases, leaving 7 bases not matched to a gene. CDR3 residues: CASSYRTSGGYEQYF. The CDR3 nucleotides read TGTGCCAGCAGTTACAGAACTAGCGGTGGGTACGAGCAGTACTTC.

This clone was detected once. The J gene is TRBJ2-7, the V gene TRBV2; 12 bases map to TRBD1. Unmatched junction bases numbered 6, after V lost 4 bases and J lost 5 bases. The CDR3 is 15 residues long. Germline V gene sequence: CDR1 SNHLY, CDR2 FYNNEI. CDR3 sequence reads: CASSGTGTGGNEQYF. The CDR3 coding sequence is TGTGCCAGCAGTGGTACCGGGACAGGGGGCAACGAGCAGTACTTC.

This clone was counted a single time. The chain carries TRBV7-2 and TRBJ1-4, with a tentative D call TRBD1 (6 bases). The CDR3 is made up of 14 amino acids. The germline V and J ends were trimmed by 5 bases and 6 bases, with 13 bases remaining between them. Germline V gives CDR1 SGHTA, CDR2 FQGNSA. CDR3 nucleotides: TGTGCCAGCAGCCTGGGGGCGCACGATGAAAAACTGTTTTTT. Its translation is CASSLGAHDEKLFF.

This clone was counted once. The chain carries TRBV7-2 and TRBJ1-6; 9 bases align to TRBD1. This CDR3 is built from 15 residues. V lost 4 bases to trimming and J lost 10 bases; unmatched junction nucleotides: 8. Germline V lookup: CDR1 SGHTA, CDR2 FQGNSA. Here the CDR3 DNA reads TGTGCCAGCAGCTCCAGGGACAGGGTTATATCACCCCTCCACTTT. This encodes CASSSRDRVISPLHF. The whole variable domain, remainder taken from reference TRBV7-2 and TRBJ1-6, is GAGVSQSPSNKVTEKGKDVELRCDPISGHTALYWYRQSLGQGLEFLIYFQGNSAPDKSGLPSDRFSAERTGGSVSTLTIQRTQQEDSAVYLCASSSRDRVISPLHFGNGTRLTVT.

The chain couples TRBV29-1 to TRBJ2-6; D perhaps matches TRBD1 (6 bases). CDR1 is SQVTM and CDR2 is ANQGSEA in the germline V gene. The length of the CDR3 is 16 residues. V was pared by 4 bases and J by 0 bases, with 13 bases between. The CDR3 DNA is TGCAGCGTTGGAAGGACAGATAGCTCTGGGGCCAACGTCCTGACTTTC. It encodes CSVGRTDSSGANVLTF. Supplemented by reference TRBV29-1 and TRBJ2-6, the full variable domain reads SAVISQKPSRDICQRGTSLTIQCQVDSQVTMMFWYRQQPGQSLTLIATANQGSEATYESGFVIDKFPISRPNLTFSTLTVSNMSPEDSSIYLCSVGRTDSSGANVLTFGAGSRLTVL.

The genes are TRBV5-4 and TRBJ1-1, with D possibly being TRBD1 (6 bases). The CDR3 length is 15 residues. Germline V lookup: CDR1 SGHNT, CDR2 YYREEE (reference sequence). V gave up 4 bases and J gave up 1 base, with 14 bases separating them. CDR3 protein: CASSANTGRNTEAFF. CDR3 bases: TGTGCCAGCAGCGCGAACACAGGGAGGAACACTGAAGCTTTCTTT.

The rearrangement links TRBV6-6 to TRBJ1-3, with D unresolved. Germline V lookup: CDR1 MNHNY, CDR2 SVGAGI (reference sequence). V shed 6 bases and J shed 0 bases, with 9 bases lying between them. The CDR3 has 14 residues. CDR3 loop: CASSPGLSGNTIYF. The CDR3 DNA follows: TGTGCCAGCAGCCCCGGGCTCTCTGGAAACACCATATATTTT.

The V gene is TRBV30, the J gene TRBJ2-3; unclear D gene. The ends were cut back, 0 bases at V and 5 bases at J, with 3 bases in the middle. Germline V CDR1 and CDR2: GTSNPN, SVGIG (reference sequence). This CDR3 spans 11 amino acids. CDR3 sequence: CAWSVGDTQYF. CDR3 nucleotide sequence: TGTGCCTGGAGTGTGGGAGATACGCAGTATTTT.

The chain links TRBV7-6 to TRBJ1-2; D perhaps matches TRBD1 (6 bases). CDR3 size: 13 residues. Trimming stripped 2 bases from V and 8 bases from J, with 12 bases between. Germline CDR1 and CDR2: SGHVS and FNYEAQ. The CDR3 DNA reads TGTGCCAGCAGCTTACTTACAGGGTTGGGCTACACCTTC. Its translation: CASSLLTGLGYTF.

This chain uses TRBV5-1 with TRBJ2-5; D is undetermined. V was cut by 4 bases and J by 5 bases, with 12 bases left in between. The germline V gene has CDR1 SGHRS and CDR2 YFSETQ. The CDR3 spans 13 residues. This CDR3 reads CASSPWARETQYF. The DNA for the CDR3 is TGCGCCAGCAGCCCCTGGGCTAGGGAGACCCAGTACTTC.

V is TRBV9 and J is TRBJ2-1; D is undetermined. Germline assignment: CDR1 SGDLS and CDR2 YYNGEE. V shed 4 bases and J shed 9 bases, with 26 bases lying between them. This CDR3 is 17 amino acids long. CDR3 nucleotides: TGTGCCAGCAGCTCAGAGATCGGAGCGCCTCAAACGGTTGAGCAGTTCTTC. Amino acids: CASSSEIGAPQTVEQFF.

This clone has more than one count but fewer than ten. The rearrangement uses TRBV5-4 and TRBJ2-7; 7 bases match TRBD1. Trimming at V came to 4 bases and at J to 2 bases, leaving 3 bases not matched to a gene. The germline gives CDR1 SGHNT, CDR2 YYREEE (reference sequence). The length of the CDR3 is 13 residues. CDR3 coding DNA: TGTGCCAGCAGCCCGGGGACAGCCTACGAGCAGTACTTC. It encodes CASSPGTAYEQYF.

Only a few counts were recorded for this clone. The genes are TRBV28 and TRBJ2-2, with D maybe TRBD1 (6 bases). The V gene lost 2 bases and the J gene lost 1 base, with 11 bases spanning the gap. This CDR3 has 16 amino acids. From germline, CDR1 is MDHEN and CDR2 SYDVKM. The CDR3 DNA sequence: TGTGCCAGCAGTTTAGTAACAGGGATGAACACCGGGGAGCTGTTTTTT. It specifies CASSLVTGMNTGELFF.

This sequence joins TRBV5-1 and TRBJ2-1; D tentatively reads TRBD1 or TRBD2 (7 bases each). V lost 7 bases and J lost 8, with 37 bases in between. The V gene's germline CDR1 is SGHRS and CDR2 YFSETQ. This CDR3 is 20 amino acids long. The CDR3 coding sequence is TGCGCCAGCCGAACCCTGCTCAGGGGCTCCCAGGGGGGGAGGGAGCATGAGCAGTTCTTC. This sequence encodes CASRTLLRGSQGGREHEQFF.

The CDR3: CASSPGTVYPGELFF. DNA for the CDR3: TGCGCCAGCAGCCCCGGGACAGTTTACCCCGGGGAGCTGTTTTTT. The chain is built from TRBV5-1 and TRBJ2-2; 7 nucleotides line up with TRBD1. The V segment lost 4 bases and the J segment 6 bases; nucleotides outside the gene matches: 9. The germline gives CDR1 SGHRS, CDR2 YFSETQ. The CDR3 sequence is 15 residues long.

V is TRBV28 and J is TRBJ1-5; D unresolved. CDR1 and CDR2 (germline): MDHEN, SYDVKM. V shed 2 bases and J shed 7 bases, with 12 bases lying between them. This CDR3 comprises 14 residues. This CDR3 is CASSLGGGRQPQHF. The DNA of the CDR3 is TGTGCCAGCAGTTTAGGTGGTGGGCGGCAGCCCCAGCATTTT. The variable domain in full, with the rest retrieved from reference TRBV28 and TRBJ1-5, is DVKVTQSSRYLVKRTGEKVFLECVQDMDHENMFWYRQDPGLGLRLIYFSYDVKMKEKGDIPEGYSVSREKKERFSLILESASTNQTSMYLCASSLGGGRQPQHFGDGTRLSIL.

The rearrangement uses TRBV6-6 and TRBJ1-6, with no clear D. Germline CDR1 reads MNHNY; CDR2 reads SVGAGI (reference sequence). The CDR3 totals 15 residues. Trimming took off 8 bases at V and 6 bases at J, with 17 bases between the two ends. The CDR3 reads CASGLALGGNSPLHF. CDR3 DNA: TGTGCCAGCGGCCTGGCTTTGGGTGGTAATTCACCCCTCCACTTT.

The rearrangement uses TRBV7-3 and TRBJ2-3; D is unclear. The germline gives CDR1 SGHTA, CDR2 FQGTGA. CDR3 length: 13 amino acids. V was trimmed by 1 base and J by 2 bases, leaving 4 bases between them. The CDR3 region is CASSLIPTDTQYF. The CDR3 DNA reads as TGTGCCAGCAGCTTAATCCCCACAGATACGCAGTATTTT.

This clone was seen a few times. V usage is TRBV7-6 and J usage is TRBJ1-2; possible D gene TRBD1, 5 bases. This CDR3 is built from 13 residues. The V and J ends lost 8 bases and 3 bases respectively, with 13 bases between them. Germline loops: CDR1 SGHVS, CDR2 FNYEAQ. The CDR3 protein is CASGTQEHYGYTF. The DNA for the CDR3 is TGTGCCAGCGGGACCCAGGAGCACTATGGCTACACCTTC.

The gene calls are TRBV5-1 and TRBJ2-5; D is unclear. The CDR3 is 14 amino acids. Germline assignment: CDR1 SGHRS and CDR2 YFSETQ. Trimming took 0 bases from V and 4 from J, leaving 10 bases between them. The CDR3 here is CASSLGAERETQYF. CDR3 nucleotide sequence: TGCGCCAGCAGCTTGGGGGCCGAGAGAGAGACCCAGTACTTC.